Included here is one TCR beta chain sequence, with context. Its cognate antigen has yet to be identified. Base qualities are not recorded, but no much larger clone differs from it by a single base. Unmatched junction bases come to 1, with V trimmed by 3 bases and J by 9 bases. CDR1 and CDR2 are read off the germline V gene as SGHDN and FVKESK. Taken from cysteine to phenylalanine, the CDR3 has 14 residues. The CDR3 DNA has 42 bases and is translated from base 1. The sample's time point label, in plain terms: pre-treatment sample, taken before nivolumab and TIL therapy. Adults with stage 4 NSCLC were enrolled from October 2017 to early 2020 in a dual-center phase I trial. The samples were obtained from a phase I trial that was single-arm and open-label and tested tumor-infiltrating lymphocyte therapy combined with nivolumab in advanced non-small cell lung cancer. Blood mononuclear cells were isolated from EDTA tubes by Ficoll gradient and were snap-frozen as pellets, and DNA was extracted with a Qiagen mini-prep kit.

The source of the sample is a study of TIL therapy for anti-PD-1-resistant metastatic lung cancer (dated by TCRdb to about 2021). About the investigation overall: Tumors were harvested prior to any PD-1/PD-L1 blockade, after which nivolumab was administered to patients, and lymphodepletion, expanded TIL infusion and IL-2 were given to patients who progressed. A median age of approximately 50 years (range about 35-85) and a median tumor PD-L1 proportion score of 6% were recorded among enrolled patients. Most of the cohort had lung adenocarcinoma, including a few EGFR-mutant tumors and two ALK-rearranged tumors, and half of the patients were either current or former smokers. Tumor and peripheral blood T cell receptor beta sequencing was used to track clonotypes across tumor, expanded TIL product and serial blood samples. A median non-synonymous tumor mutation burden of over 1.2 mutations per megabase was determined across the cohort by whole-exome sequencing.

TCR beta CDR3 regions were amplified from genomic DNA by bias-controlled multiplex PCR with the immunoSEQ v3 hsTCRB kit. The TCR libraries were sequenced on an Illumina NextSeq 500 to roughly 2.1 million read pairs for survey level or about 4.5-6 million read pairs for deep level. The original pipeline was this. Clonality was reported by immunoSEQ Analyzer software, which also assigned V, D and J genes and filtered out non-productive sequences. To compare repertoires between infused TIL and blood, productive Simpson clonality was used along with the Morisita overlap index of productive TRB rearrangements. The absolute count of a clonotype in blood was estimated by multiplying the lymphocyte count by the CD3+ fraction and by the productive frequency of the clone. Drawn from immuneACCESS, this table holds only the in-frame rearrangements with V and J called that TCRdb kept. Clones are partly lost; checked studies trace under half to an unresolved V gene and leave the rest unexplained. The V and J calls and the clone size are those of that table, but D and trimming were determined from the DNA. The sample records approximately 57,000 clones, 75% to 85% of which are singletons. Just under 3% of the sample is in the top ten clones.

Beyond this particular receptor, the publication reports: Infused TIL clonotypes partially replaced the baseline peripheral repertoire then decayed over months, with no apparent association between persistence and response. The cohort was highly selected, with more treatment-naive, never-smoker and oncogene-addicted patients than typical, limiting generalizability. The study protocol defined all tumor marker inferences as exploratory.

The sequence was obtained from a person aged 25 to 79 with non-small cell lung cancer. The V and J segments used are TRBV14 and TRBJ2-1, and TRBD2 aligns with 14 junction nucleotides. Material: blood, obtained at baseline. Here is the DNA: TGTGCCAGCAGCCAGGGGACTAGCGGGGGTGAGCAGTTCTTC. This sequence encodes CASSQGTSGGEQFF.